Included here is one T cell receptor (beta chain) sequence, with context. This sample is part of a study of blood T cell repertoires in COVID-19. V lost 4 bases to trimming and J lost 9 bases; unmatched junction nucleotides: 8. The CDR3 is 14 amino acids. Germline-derived CDR1 and CDR2 are KGHDR and SFDVKD. Per the original data handling: The authors estimated nucleated cell counts from reference gene primer amplification. Here immunoSEQ multiplex PCR was the method, and the copy in TCRdb shows in-frame clones only, minus some. V and J calls and clone size follow that table, whereas D and trimming were derived from the DNA. The table shows 35,000 to 55,000 clones, with 85% occurring only once.

Sequencing was performed on peripheral blood. The origin of this receptor is a woman aged 70-85 years in a cohort sampled during active COVID-19. The rearrangement joins TRBV24-1 to TRBJ2-1; 7 positions match TRBD1. CDR3 nucleotide sequence: TGTGCCACCAGTGACCCCGACAGGGCAGGTGAGCAGTTCTTC. Residues: CATSDPDRAGEQFF.